This is a list of T cell receptor beta chains from one sample in a study of T-cell memory formation after mild COVID-19. MiXCR was run by TCRdb on the 5' RACE reads, yielding one entry per CDR3 protein. The top ten hold approximately 12% of the sample, which has under 400,000 distinct CDR3 sequences, around 21% seen once. The specimen sequenced was PBMCs or a T cell subset sorted from them (not recorded which). These receptor sequences come from an adult woman who had mild COVID-19 (a few samples of this study predate the infection). Cell type and time point are not known. Both conserved end residues are part of each CDR3. The D gene is left open where the match is weak. Clone size is given for some rows only: seen once, a few or many times, or a class if the clone is expanded.

NA | NA | TRBJ1-1 | TRBV5-4 | CASSLSSHEAFF | TGTGCCAGCAGCTTAAGTTCCCATGAAGCTTTCTTT
TRBD2 | NA | TRBJ2-3 | TRBV9 | CASSQQAGGLQYF | TGTGCCAGCAGCCAGCAAGCGGGAGGACTCCAGTATTTT
TRBD1 | NA | TRBJ2-7 | TRBV7-9 | CASSTQDRQPYEQYF | TGTGCCAGCAGCACCCAGGACAGGCAACCGTACGAGCAGTACTTC
NA | NA | TRBJ1-2 | TRBV7-9 | CASSQTSGRIYGYTF | TGTGCCAGCAGCCAAACCTCTGGGCGGATCTATGGCTACACCTTC
NA | NA | TRBJ2-1 | TRBV12-3/TRBV12-4 | CASSVMGLNEQFF | TGTGCCAGCAGTGTGATGGGGCTTAATGAGCAGTTCTTC
NA | many | TRBJ2-7 | TRBV28 | CASSLTDSYEQYF | TGTGCCAGCAGTTTAACAGACTCCTACGAGCAGTACTTC
NA | few | TRBJ2-6 | TRBV7-9 | CASSLEGRGANVLTF | TGTGCCAGCAGCTTAGAAGGCCGCGGGGCCAACGTCCTGACTTTC
NA | NA | TRBJ2-1 | TRBV2 | CASSAWGANEQFF | TGTGCCAGCAGTGCTTGGGGGGCGAATGAGCAGTTCTTC
NA | few | TRBJ2-1 | TRBV6-1 | CASRTDYNEQFF | TGTGCCAGCAGAACGGACTACAATGAGCAGTTCTTC
NA | few | TRBJ2-1 | TRBV3-1 | CASSQVSVEQFF | TGTGCCAGCAGCCAAGTGTCGGTTGAGCAGTTCTTC
NA | few | TRBJ2-7 | TRBV6-2/TRBV6-3 | CASSYSVMSEQYF | TGTGCCAGCAGTTACTCGGTTATGAGCGAGCAGTACTTC
NA | NA | TRBJ2-7 | TRBV3-1 | CASSRGPGEQYF | TGTGCCAGCAGCCGAGGGCCTGGCGAGCAGTACTTC
TRBD2 | few | TRBJ2-7 | TRBV7-9 | CASTPSGGGVSYEQYF | TGTGCCAGCACCCCTTCGGGCGGGGGAGTATCCTACGAGCAGTACTTC
NA | NA | TRBJ2-7 | TRBV5-6 | CASSSGTASSYEQYF | TGTGCCAGCAGCAGTGGGACGGCCAGCTCCTACGAGCAGTACTTC
TRBD2 | NA | TRBJ2-1 | TRBV20-1 | CSARVILAGVSSNEQFF | TGCAGTGCTAGAGTAATACTAGCGGGAGTTTCTTCGAATGAGCAGTTCTTC
NA | NA | TRBJ2-4 | TRBV7-9 | CASSLVPRDGNIQYF | TGTGCCAGCAGCTTAGTTCCCAGGGACGGAAACATTCAGTACTTC
NA | few | TRBJ2-1 | TRBV30 | CAWSPSGNSYNEQFF | TGTGCCTGGAGCCCATCCGGGAACTCCTACAATGAGCAGTTCTTC
TRBD1 | many | TRBJ1-2 | TRBV5-1 | CASADLPGQGTF | TGCGCCAGCGCTGACCTTCCGGGACAGGGGACCTTC
NA | NA | TRBJ2-2 | TRBV24-1 | CATSERPGTGELFF | TGTGCCACCAGTGAGAGGCCGGGGACCGGGGAGCTGTTTTTT
TRBD1 | few | TRBJ1-5 | TRBV9 | CASSVRDRGSNQPQHF | TGTGCCAGCAGCGTCCGGGACAGGGGTAGCAATCAGCCCCAGCATTTT
TRBD1 | few | TRBJ2-3 | TRBV7-2 | CASSSGTGTDTQYF | TGTGCCAGCAGCTCCGGGACAGGGACAGATACGCAGTATTTT
TRBD1 | few | TRBJ1-1 | TRBV19 | CASSPPTGPMNTEAFF | TGTGCCAGTAGTCCGCCGACAGGGCCAATGAACACTGAAGCTTTCTTT
NA | NA | TRBJ2-5 | TRBV5-1 | CASSAARETQYF | TGCGCCAGCAGCGCGGCCCGAGAGACCCAGTACTTC
NA | NA | TRBJ1-2 | TRBV14 | CSSGSNRGRGYGYTF | TGTTCCAGCGGGTCGAACCGGGGGCGAGGCTATGGCTACACCTTC
NA | NA | TRBJ2-1 | TRBV10-3 | CAISGGGNPNNEQFF | TGTGCCATCAGTGGGGGGGGCAACCCAAACAATGAGCAGTTCTTC
NA | few | TRBJ2-2 | TRBV12-3/TRBV12-4 | CASSLGLHTGELFF | TGTGCCAGCAGTTTGGGGTTACACACCGGGGAGCTGTTTTTT
NA | few | TRBJ1-3 | TRBV12-3/TRBV12-4 | CASSLWGTGNTIYF | TGTGCCAGCAGTTTATGGGGAACTGGAAACACCATATATTTT
TRBD1 | NA | TRBJ2-5 | TRBV12-3/TRBV12-4 | CASSGQGPFGETQYF | TGTGCCAGCAGTGGACAGGGACCCTTTGGGGAGACCCAGTACTTC
NA | NA | TRBJ2-1 | TRBV27 | CASRSSRGRDEQFF | TGTGCCAGCAGAAGCAGTCGAGGTCGGGATGAGCAGTTCTTC